This T cell receptor (beta chain) was observed in a study of lymphopenia after photon versus proton radiotherapy. Notes on the study in general: After lymphocyte nadir, photon-treated repertoires showed oligoclonal expansion, especially CD8+ Temra.

On this clone itself: Its antigen is still unknown.

Libraries were prepared by immunoSEQ multiplex PCR; TCRdb keeps only in-frame clonotypes and omits some of them. The sample consists of roughly 42,000 clones, roughly 85% of them appearing once. The V gene lost 8 bases and the J gene lost 3 bases, with 10 bases spanning the gap. This CDR3 has 12 amino acids. Germline V gives CDR1 LNHDA, CDR2 SQIVND (reference sequence). The starting material was peripheral blood, obtained from a patient treated with photon-based radiotherapy. The chain combines TRBV19 with TRBJ1-1; D call uncertain. The sequence was collected from a man aged 40-50 years with gastric cancer. The CDR3 loop is CASVRYYTEAFF. The CDR3 bases are TGTGCCAGTGTTCGGTATTACACTGAAGCTTTCTTT.